The T cell receptor (beta chain) under discussion was sequenced for a study of T cells in Graves' hyperthyroidism and ophthalmopathy. Uncontrolled infection, other autoimmune disease, pregnancy or lactation barred patients from enrollment. What was amplified from RNA transcripts were TCR beta CDR3 regions. HTBI primers drove first-round RT-PCR of the TCR CDR3. A single record per CDR3 protein comes from TCRdb applying MiXCR to the multiplex PCR reads. The top ten clones hold around a fifth of a sample with about 380,000 distinct CDR3 sequences, approximately 15% of them seen once. As concerns this clonotype: Its antigen is not identified.

Whole-study findings and limits: Most clonotypes that expanded in the thyroid above 0.001 also showed up in blood.

CDR3 length equals 15 residues. V was trimmed by 1 base and J by 3 bases, leaving 10 bases between them. Germline lookup yields CDR1 SGHTA and CDR2 FQGNSA. The clonotype originates from a woman aged 25 to 39 with Graves' ophthalmopathy. The V gene is TRBV7-2, the J gene TRBJ1-5; D gene ambiguous. The sequenced sample was blood. The CDR3 region is CASSLDNSNNQPQHF. CDR3 nucleotides: TGTGCCAGCAGCTTAGATAACAGCAACAATCAGCCCCAGCATTTT.